This T cell receptor (beta chain) was profiled in a study of blood T cell dynamics during melanoma immunotherapy. The study's findings and limits: Cell-free DNA CDR3 sequences most resembled the immune-effector CD8+ subset, which was also most clonal.

Time point: week 3, after first cycle of checkpoint inhibitor. Memory T cells counted as immune-effector cells when CD3+ CD4- CD8+ CD45RA- CD45RO-high CD27- CCR7-. Only in-frame clones appear in the TCRdb table, and some are missing; sequencing was by immunoSEQ multiplex PCR. Of about 2,000 clones in the sample, 75% to 85% were seen once. On this clone: The antigen remains undetermined.

This CDR3 region has 13 residues. V was trimmed by 4 bases and J by 14 bases, leaving 17 bases between them. CDR1 and CDR2 from the germline V gene are MNHNS and SASEGT. The TCR sequence derives from a human donor with melanoma. The J gene is TRBJ1-4, the V gene TRBV6-1, with D tentatively TRBD1 (5 bases). The material sequenced was CD8+ T cells from blood, taken from a patient treated with checkpoint blockade. CDR3 amino acids: CASSARDHRGLFF. For the CDR3, the DNA is TGTGCCAGCAGTGCCCGGGACCATCGAGGGCTGTTTTTT.